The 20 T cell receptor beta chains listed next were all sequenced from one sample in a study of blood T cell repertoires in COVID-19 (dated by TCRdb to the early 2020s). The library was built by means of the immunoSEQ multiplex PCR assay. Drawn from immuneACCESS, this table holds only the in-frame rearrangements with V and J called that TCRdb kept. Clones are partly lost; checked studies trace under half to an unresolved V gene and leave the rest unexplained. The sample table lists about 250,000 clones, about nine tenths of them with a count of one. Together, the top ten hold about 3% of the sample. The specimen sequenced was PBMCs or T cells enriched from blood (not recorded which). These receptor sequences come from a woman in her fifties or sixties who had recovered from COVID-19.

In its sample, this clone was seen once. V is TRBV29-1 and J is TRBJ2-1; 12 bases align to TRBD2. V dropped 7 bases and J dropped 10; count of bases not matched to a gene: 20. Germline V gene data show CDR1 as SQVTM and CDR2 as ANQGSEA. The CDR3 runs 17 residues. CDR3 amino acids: CSAPGLGLAGGLREQFF. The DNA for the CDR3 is TGCAGCGCACCCGGGCTAGGTCTAGCGGGAGGGCTTAGGGAGCAGTTCTTC.

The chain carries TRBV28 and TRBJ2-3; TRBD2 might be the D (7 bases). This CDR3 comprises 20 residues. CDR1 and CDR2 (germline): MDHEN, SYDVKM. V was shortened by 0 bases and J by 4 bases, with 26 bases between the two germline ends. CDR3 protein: CASSLWPTGSGRGGPDTQYF. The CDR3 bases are TGTGCCAGCAGTTTATGGCCGACCGGGAGTGGGAGGGGGGGTCCAGATACGCAGTATTTT.

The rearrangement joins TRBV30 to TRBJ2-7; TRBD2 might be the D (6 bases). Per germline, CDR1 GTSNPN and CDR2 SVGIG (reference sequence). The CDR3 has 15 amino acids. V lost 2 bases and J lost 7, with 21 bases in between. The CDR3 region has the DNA TGTGCCTGGAGTCGGATGGCGGGAAGGGCTCGGGAGCAGTACTTC. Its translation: CAWSRMAGRAREQYF.

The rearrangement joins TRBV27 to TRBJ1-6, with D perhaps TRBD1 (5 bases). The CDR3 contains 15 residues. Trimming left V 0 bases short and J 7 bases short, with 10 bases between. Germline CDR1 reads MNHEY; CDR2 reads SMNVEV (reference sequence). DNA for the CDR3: TGTGCCAGCAGTTTATCTTGGGGCAGCAATTCACCCCTCCACTTT. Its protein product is CASSLSWGSNSPLHF.

The CDR3 sequence: CASSRGGYHEQYF. For the CDR3, the DNA is TGTGCCAGCAGCAGAGGAGGGTACCACGAGCAGTACTTC. V is TRBV12-3 or TRBV12-4 and J is TRBJ2-7, with a tentative D call TRBD2 (6 bases). The CDR3 spans 13 residues. Deletions cut 6 bases from V and 5 bases from J, with 14 bases between.

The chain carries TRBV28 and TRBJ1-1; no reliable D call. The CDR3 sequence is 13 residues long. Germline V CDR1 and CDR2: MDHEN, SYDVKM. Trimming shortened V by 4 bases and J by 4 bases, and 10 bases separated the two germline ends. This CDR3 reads CASSSPPVTEAFF. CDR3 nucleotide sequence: TGTGCCAGCAGTTCGCCGCCGGTCACTGAAGCTTTCTTT.

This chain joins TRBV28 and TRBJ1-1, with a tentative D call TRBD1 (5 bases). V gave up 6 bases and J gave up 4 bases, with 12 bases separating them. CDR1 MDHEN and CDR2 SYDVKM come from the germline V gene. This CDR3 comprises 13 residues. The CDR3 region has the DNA TGTGCCAGCAGATCGGGGGTTCGCACTGAAGCTTTCTTT. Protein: CASRSGVRTEAFF.

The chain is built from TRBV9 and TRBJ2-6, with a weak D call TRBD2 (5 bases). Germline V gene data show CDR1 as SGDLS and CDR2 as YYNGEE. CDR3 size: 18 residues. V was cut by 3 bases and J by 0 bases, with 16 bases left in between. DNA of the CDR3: TGTGCCAGCAGCGGCGGGTTTTCGGTGTACTCTGGGGCCAACGTCCTGACTTTC. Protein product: CASSGGFSVYSGANVLTF.

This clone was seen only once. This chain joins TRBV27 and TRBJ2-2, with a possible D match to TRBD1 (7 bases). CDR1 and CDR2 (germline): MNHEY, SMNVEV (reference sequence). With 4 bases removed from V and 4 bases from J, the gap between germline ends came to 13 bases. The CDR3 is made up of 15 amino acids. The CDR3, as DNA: TGTGCCAGCAGTTCCCGACAGGGAGGCACCGGGGAGCTGTTTTTT. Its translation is CASSSRQGGTGELFF.

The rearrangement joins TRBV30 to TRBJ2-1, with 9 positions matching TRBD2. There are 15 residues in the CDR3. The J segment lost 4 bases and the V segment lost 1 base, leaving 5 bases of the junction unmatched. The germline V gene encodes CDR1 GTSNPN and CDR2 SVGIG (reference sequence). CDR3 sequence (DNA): TGTGCCTGGAGTGCCGCGACTAGCGGATACAATGAGCAGTTCTTC. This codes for CAWSAATSGYNEQFF.

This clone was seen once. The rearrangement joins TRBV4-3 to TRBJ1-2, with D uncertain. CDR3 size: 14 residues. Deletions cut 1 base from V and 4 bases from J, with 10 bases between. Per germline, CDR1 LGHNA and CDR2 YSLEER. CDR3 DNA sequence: TGCGCCAGCAGCCAAGTCTTCGGGATCTATGGCTACACCTTC. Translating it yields CASSQVFGIYGYTF.

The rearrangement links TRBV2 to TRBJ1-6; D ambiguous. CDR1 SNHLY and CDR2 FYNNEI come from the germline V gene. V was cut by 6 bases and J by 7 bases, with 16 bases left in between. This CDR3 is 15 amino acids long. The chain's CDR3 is CASRTQSSGNSPLHF. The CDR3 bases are TGTGCCAGCAGAACACAGAGCTCTGGGAATTCACCCCTCCACTTT.

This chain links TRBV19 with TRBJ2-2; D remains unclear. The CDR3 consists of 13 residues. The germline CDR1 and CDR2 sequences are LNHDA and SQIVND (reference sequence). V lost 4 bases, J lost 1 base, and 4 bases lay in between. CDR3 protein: CASSTGNTGELFF. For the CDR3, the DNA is TGTGCCAGTAGTACGGGGAACACCGGGGAGCTGTTTTTT.

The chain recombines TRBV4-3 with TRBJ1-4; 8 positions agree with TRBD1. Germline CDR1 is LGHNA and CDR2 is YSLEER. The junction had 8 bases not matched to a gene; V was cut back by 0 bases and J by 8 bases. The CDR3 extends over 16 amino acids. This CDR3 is CASSQDPGQGLEKLFF. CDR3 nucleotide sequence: TGCGCCAGCAGCCAAGATCCCGGACAGGGTTTGGAAAAACTGTTTTTT.

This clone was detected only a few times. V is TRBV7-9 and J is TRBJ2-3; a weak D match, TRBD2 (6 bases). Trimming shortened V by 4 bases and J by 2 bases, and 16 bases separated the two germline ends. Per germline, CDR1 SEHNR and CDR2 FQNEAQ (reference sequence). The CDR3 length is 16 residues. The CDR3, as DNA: TGTGCCAGCAGCTCCCAGCCGGGACTTGCCACAGATACGCAGTATTTT. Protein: CASSSQPGLATDTQYF. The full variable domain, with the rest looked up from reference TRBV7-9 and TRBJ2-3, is DTGVSQNPRHKITKRGQNVTFRCDPISEHNRLYWYRQTLGQGPEFLTYFQNEAQLEKSRLLSDRFSAERPKGSFSTLEIQRTEQGDSAMYLCASSSQPGLATDTQYFGPGTRLTVL.

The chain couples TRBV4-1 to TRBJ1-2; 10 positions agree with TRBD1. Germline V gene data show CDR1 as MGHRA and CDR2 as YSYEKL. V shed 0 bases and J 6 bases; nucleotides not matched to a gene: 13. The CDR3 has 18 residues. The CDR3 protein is CASSQDRSGQGGGHGYTF. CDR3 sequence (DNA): TGCGCCAGCAGCCAAGATCGGTCCGGACAGGGGGGAGGTCATGGCTACACCTTC.

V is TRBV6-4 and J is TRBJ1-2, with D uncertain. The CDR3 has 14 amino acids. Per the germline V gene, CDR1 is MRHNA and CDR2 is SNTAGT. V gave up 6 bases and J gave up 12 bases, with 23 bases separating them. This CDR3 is CASSQDAGGSIHTF. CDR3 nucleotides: TGTGCCAGCAGCCAGGACGCGGGCGGGTCGATTCACACCTTC.

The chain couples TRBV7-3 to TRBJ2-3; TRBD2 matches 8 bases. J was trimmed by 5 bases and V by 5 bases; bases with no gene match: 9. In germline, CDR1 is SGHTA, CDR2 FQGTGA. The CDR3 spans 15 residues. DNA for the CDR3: TGTGCCAGCAGCCGTCAAGCGGGAGAAAGAGATACGCAGTATTTT. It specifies CASSRQAGERDTQYF.

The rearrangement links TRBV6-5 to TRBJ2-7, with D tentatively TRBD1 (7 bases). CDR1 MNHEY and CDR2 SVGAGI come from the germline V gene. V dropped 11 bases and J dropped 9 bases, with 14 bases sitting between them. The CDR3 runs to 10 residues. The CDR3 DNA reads TGTGCCGCGTTCCAGGGGGGGCAGTACTTC. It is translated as CAAFQGGQYF.

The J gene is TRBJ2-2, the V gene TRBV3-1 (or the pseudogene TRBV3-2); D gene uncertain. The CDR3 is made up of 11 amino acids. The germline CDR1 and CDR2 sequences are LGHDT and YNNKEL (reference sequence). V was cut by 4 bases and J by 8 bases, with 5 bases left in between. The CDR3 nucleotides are TGTGCCAGCAGCCCGCGGGGGGAGCTGTTTTTT. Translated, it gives CASSPRGELFF.